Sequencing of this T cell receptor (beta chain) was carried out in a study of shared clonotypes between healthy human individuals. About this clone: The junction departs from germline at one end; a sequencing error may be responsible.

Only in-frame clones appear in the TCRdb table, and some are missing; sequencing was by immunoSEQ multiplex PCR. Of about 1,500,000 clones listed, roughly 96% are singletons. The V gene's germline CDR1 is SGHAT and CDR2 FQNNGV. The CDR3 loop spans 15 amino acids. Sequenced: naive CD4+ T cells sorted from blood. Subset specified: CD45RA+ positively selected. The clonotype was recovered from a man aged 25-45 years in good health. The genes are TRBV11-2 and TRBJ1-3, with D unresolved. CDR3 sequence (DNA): TGTGCCAGCGGCTTTCGGAGCGGGTTCGGAAACACCATATATTTT. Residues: CASGFRSGFGNTIYF.